Each of the 16 T cell receptor beta chains below was sequenced from the same sample in a study of blood T cells in healthy people across ages. A sample-barcoded 5' primer and a J-beta primer mix were used in a second PCR of roughly 7 to 12 cycles. TCRdb re-called the 5' RACE reads through MiXCR, storing one row per CDR3 protein. The sample holds about 670,000 distinct CDR3 sequences, 35% to 50% seen once. Sequencing was performed on blood. The receptors were gathered from a man of 80 years or more in good health.

J is TRBJ2-4 and V is TRBV3-1; unclear D gene. The DNA matches TRBJ2-7 better at its end, which makes the J call doubtful. The CDR3 covers 14 residues. Looked up from germline, CDR1 is LGHDT and CDR2 is YNNKEL (reference sequence). The CDR3 protein is CASSQDITRYEQYF. As DNA, the CDR3 is TGTGCCAGCAGCCAAGATATTACCCGCTACGAGCAGTACTTC.

Remarks on this clonotype: Relative to the germline gene, one junction end is altered; a read error may explain this. CDR3 nucleotides: TGCAGTACTAGACAGGACAGGCAAGGCTACACCTTC. This gives the protein CSTRQDRQGYTF. The chain joins TRBV20-1 to TRBJ1-2, with 7 bases identical to TRBD1. Germline CDR1 and CDR2: DFQATT and SNEGSKA (reference sequence). CDR3 size: 12 residues.

The chain couples TRBV20-1 to TRBJ2-4; D unresolved. V was shortened by 2 bases and J by 0 bases, with 8 bases between the two germline ends. The V gene's germline CDR1 is DFQATT and CDR2 SNEGSKA (reference sequence). The CDR3 extends over 14 amino acids. The CDR3 here is CSARLSLAKNIQYF. DNA for the CDR3: TGCAGTGCTAGACTCTCGTTAGCCAAAAACATTCAGTACTTC.

This clonotype was detected a few times. The genes are TRBV7-9 and TRBJ2-3; the D is unclear. Trimming shortened V by 5 bases and J by 0 bases, and 15 bases separated the two germline ends. Germline CDR1 reads SEHNR; CDR2 reads FQNEAQ (reference sequence). The CDR3 has 16 residues. CDR3 in DNA: TGTGCCAGCAGCCCAAGGTCCGGAATCAGCACAGATACGCAGTATTTT. The encoded protein is CASSPRSGISTDTQYF.

This clonotype turned up a few times. The genes are TRBV12-3 or TRBV12-4 and TRBJ1-2; D ambiguous. V was shortened by 3 bases and J by 4 bases, with 6 bases between the two germline ends. The CDR3 consists of 12 residues. The CDR3 DNA follows: TGTGCCAGCAGTTTTCGTATCTATGGCTACACCTTC. Protein: CASSFRIYGYTF.

The J gene is TRBJ2-1, the V gene TRBV7-2, with TRBD2 matching over 12 bases. Germline V gene lookup returns CDR1 SGHTA and CDR2 FQGNSA. This CDR3 is 15 amino acids long. V lost 3 bases and J lost 10; bases outside the gene matches: 7. This CDR3 is CASSFLAGGRREQFF. The CDR3 DNA is TGTGCCAGCAGCTTTCTAGCGGGGGGGCGTAGAGAGCAGTTCTTC.

This sequence joins TRBV7-2 and TRBJ2-4; D is possibly TRBD1 or TRBD2 (6 bases each). The germline CDR1 and CDR2 sequences are SGHTA and FQGNSA. The CDR3 runs 14 residues. The CDR3 nucleotides are TGTGCTACCGTTCGGGGGCGAAGTGAAAACATTCAGTACTTC. Amino acid sequence: CATVRGRSENIQYF.

The chain joins TRBV7-2 to TRBJ2-7; no reliable D call. Germline V CDR1 and CDR2: SGHTA, FQGNSA. The V and J ends lost 3 bases and 4 bases respectively, with 13 bases between them. The CDR3 loop spans 14 amino acids. DNA of the CDR3: TGTGCCAGCAGCTTTTCCGGGCCTCAGTACGAGCAGTACTTC. It yields the protein CASSFSGPQYEQYF.

V and J are TRBV6-2 or TRBV6-3 and TRBJ2-1; 8 nucleotides align to TRBD2. The assigned J gene may be wrong: the sequence end matches TRBJ2-7 better. The CDR3 spans 16 residues. Germline V gene lookup returns CDR1 MNHEY and CDR2 SVGEGT. The CDR3 is CASNSLPGLAYNEQYF. The CDR3 nucleotides read TGTGCCAGCAACTCACTCCCTGGACTAGCTTACAATGAGCAGTACTTC.

This clonotype was seen more than once but under ten times. The chain combines TRBV7-9 with TRBJ1-6, with TRBD1 identical over 7 bases. Germline CDR1 reads SEHNR; CDR2 reads FQNEAQ (reference sequence). Germline trimming cut 2 bases from V and 9 bases from J; bases unmatched to any gene: 7. The CDR3 is made up of 15 amino acids. The CDR3 region has the DNA TGTGCCAGCAGCTTAATGGGGACAGAGTCTTCACCCCTCCACTTT. Protein product: CASSLMGTESSPLHF.

The chain combines TRBV28 with TRBJ2-6; D possibly corresponds to TRBD2 (6 bases). V was pared by 6 bases and J by 0 bases, with 12 bases between. The CDR3 length is 16 residues. Looked up from germline, CDR1 is MDHEN and CDR2 is SYDVKM. CDR3 amino acids: CASSQIGGSGANVLTF. The CDR3 DNA sequence: TGTGCCAGCAGCCAGATCGGGGGCTCTGGGGCCAACGTCCTGACTTTC.

This clonotype has at least ten counts. The chain combines TRBV29-1 with TRBJ2-5; TRBD1 matches 10 bases. The trim removed 6 bases at V and 2 bases at J, leaving 9 bases unmatched. The CDR3 totals 15 residues. The germline V gene has CDR1 SQVTM and CDR2 ANQGSEA. The CDR3 loop is CSVRRQGARQETQYF. The DNA of the CDR3 is TGCAGCGTCCGACGACAGGGGGCGAGGCAAGAGACCCAGTACTTC.

This sequence joins TRBV2 and TRBJ2-1; maybe TRBD1 (5 bases). The germline V gene has CDR1 SNHLY and CDR2 FYNNEI. The CDR3 covers 14 residues. V was clipped by 6 bases and J by 8 bases, with 17 bases between them. CDR3 loop: CASSLNYRRDEQFF. The CDR3, as DNA: TGTGCCAGCAGCCTTAATTACAGGAGAGATGAGCAGTTCTTC.

The sample holds a few counts of this clonotype. The chain joins TRBV6-2 or TRBV6-3 to TRBJ2-7; 8 positions match TRBD1. V lost 5 bases to trimming and J lost 3 bases; unmatched junction nucleotides: 18. CDR1 and CDR2 (germline): MNHEY, SVGEGT. The CDR3 consists of 18 residues. Written as DNA, the CDR3 is TGTGCCAGCAGTCCCCTCAGTATCGGAACAGGGGGAATCTACGAGCAGTACTTC. The encoded protein is CASSPLSIGTGGIYEQYF.

The rearrangement uses TRBV5-1 and TRBJ2-7; unclear D gene. Trimming removed 0 bases from V and 7 bases from J, with 14 bases in between. This CDR3 has 14 residues. The V gene's germline CDR1 is SGHRS and CDR2 YFSETQ. The CDR3: CASSLVARGNEQYF. Written as DNA, the CDR3 is TGCGCCAGCAGCTTGGTGGCTAGAGGCAATGAGCAGTACTTC.

The rearrangement links TRBV29-1 to TRBJ1-1, with D tentatively TRBD1 (6 bases). V was pared by 7 bases and J by 2 bases, with 14 bases between. Per the germline V gene, CDR1 is SQVTM and CDR2 is ANQGSEA. This CDR3 spans 13 amino acids. The CDR3 loop reads CSGNRDLNTEAFF. The CDR3 bases are TGCAGCGGGAACAGGGACCTAAACACTGAAGCTTTCTTT. The full variable domain, rest sourced from reference TRBV29-1 and TRBJ1-1, is SAVISQKPSRDICQRGTSLTIQCQVDSQVTMMFWYRQQPGQSLTLIATANQGSEATYESGFVIDKFPISRPNLTFSTLTVSNMSPEDSSIYLCSGNRDLNTEAFFGQGTRLTVV.